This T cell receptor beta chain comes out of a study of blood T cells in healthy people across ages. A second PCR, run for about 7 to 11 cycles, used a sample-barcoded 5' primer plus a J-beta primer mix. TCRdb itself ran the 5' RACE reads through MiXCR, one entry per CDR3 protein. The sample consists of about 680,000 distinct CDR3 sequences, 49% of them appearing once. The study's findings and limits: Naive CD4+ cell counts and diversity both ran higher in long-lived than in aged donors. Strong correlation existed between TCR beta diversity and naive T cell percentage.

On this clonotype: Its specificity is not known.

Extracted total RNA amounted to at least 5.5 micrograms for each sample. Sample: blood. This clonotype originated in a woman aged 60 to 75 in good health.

CDR3 in amino acids: CASSPTLGSYEQYF. The CDR3 region has the DNA TGTGCCAGCAGCCCCACGTTGGGATCCTACGAGCAGTACTTC. V usage is TRBV27 and J usage is TRBJ2-7, with D unclear. From germline, CDR1 is MNHEY and CDR2 SMNVEV (reference sequence). V was trimmed by 6 bases and J by 1 base, leaving 13 bases between them. CDR3 length: 14 residues.